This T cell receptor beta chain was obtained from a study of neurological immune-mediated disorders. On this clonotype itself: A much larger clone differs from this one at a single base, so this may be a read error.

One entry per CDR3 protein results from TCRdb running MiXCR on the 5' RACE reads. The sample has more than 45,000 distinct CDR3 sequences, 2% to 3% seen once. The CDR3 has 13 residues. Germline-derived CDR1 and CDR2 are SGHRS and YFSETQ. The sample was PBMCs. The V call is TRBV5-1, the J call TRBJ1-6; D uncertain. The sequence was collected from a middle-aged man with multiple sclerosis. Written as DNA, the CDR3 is TGCTCCAGCAGCTTGGATGGCCGTCTAGCCCTCCACTTT. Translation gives CSSSLDGRLALHF.